These 26 T cell receptor beta chains were sequenced from one sample in a study of blood T cell repertoires in COVID-19. Only in-frame clones appear in the TCRdb table, and some are missing; sequencing was by immunoSEQ multiplex PCR. The profile shows 48,000 or so clones, 85% of them singletons. The sample comprised peripheral blood. The origin of the receptors is a woman in her sixties with acute or convalescent COVID-19.

This clone has just one count. This sequence joins TRBV3-1 (or the pseudogene TRBV3-2) and TRBJ1-6; D remains unclear. Trimming took off 2 bases at V and 0 bases at J, with 17 bases between the two ends. This CDR3 has 19 amino acids. Looked up from germline, CDR1 is LGHDT and CDR2 is YNNKEL (reference sequence). The CDR3 DNA is TGTGCCAGCAGCCAACTAGATAGGGAGGGCAGCTCCTATAATTCACCCCTCCACTTT. Its protein is CASSQLDREGSSYNSPLHF.

The rearrangement joins TRBV5-1 to TRBJ1-2; perhaps TRBD1 as D (5 bases). V dropped 6 bases and J dropped 6 bases, with 15 bases sitting between them. The length of the CDR3 is 13 residues. Germline V gene lookup returns CDR1 SGHRS and CDR2 YFSETQ. The CDR3 protein is CASTAGFNDGYTF. CDR3 DNA: TGCGCCAGCACCGCAGGGTTCAACGATGGCTACACCTTC.

The chain carries TRBV29-1 and TRBJ1-5; D call uncertain. The CDR3 covers 13 residues. From germline, CDR1 is SQVTM and CDR2 ANQGSEA. V shed 7 bases and J shed 2 bases, with 12 bases lying between them. Here the CDR3 reads CSAVAGGNQPQHF. The CDR3 nucleotides are TGCAGCGCCGTGGCCGGGGGCAATCAGCCCCAGCATTTT.

CDR3 sequence reads: CASSLGAGGAFF. CDR3 coding DNA: TGTGCCAGCAGTTTAGGGGCAGGGGGAGCTTTCTTT. V usage is TRBV12-3 or TRBV12-4 and J usage is TRBJ1-1; 7 bases are shared with TRBD1. This CDR3 has 12 amino acids. J was trimmed by 10 bases and V by 1 base; bases with no gene match: 3.

The chain recombines TRBV30 with TRBJ1-1; D is possibly TRBD1 (6 bases). The CDR3 has 12 amino acids. CDR1 is GTSNPN, CDR2 SVGIG, per germline (reference sequence). The V end was cut by 5 bases, the J end by 5 bases, with 12 bases between. Here the CDR3 DNA reads TGTGCCTGGTCACAGGGCTGGACTGAAGCTTTCTTT. Protein: CAWSQGWTEAFF.

The chain joins TRBV6-1 to TRBJ2-1; D is undetermined. The CDR3 contains 14 residues. Trimming pared 1 base from V and 8 bases from J, leaving 12 bases between. Germline assignment: CDR1 MNHNS and CDR2 SASEGT. The CDR3 loop reads CASSEGSPSDEQFF. Here the CDR3 DNA reads TGTGCCAGCAGTGAAGGCTCCCCGTCAGATGAGCAGTTCTTC.

The V call is TRBV6-5, the J call TRBJ2-2, with TRBD1 as a possible D gene (7 bases). Trimming removed 6 bases at V and 7 bases at J, with 12 bases between. Germline-derived CDR1 and CDR2 are MNHEY and SVGAGI. This CDR3 contains 13 residues. CDR3 DNA: TGTGCCAGCAGCCGACAGGGAGGCGGGGAGCTGTTTTTT. It yields the protein CASSRQGGGELFF.

This sequence joins TRBV5-6 and TRBJ1-1; D ambiguous. This CDR3 is 14 amino acids long. The germline CDR1 and CDR2 sequences are SGHDT and YYEEEE. The V and J ends lost 0 bases and 0 bases respectively, with 6 bases between them. CDR3 loop: CASSLGYMNTEAFF. CDR3 DNA sequence: TGTGCCAGCAGCTTGGGGTACATGAACACTGAAGCTTTCTTT. Using reference TRBV5-6 and TRBJ1-1 for the parts outside the CDR3, the full variable domain is DAGVTQSPTHLIKTRGQQVTLRCSPKSGHDTVSWYQQALGQGPQFIFQYYEEEERQRGNFPDRFSGHQFPNYSSELNVNALLLGDSALYLCASSLGYMNTEAFFGQGTRLTVV.

This rearrangement joins TRBV9 to TRBJ1-1; a possible D gene is TRBD1 (5 bases). CDR1 is SGDLS and CDR2 is YYNGEE in the germline V gene. This CDR3 region has 17 residues. V lost 0 bases and J lost 5, with 20 bases in between. Here the CDR3 reads CASSVAPIRGRDTEAFF. The CDR3, as DNA: TGTGCCAGCAGCGTAGCCCCGATAAGGGGCAGGGATACTGAAGCTTTCTTT.

This rearrangement joins TRBV27 to TRBJ2-1; a weak D match, TRBD1 (6 bases). The CDR3 contains 14 residues. Germline lookup yields CDR1 MNHEY and CDR2 SMNVEV (reference sequence). The V end was cut by 6 bases, the J end by 9 bases, with 18 bases between. CDR3 sequence: CASRSYRELGEQFF. The CDR3 DNA is TGTGCCAGCAGGAGCTACAGGGAACTTGGTGAGCAGTTCTTC.

V and J are TRBV29-1 and TRBJ2-7; TRBD1 aligns across 9 bases. CDR1 SQVTM and CDR2 ANQGSEA come from the germline V gene. The CDR3 spans 14 residues. V shed 1 base, J shed 5 bases, and the junction held 6 bases outside the gene matches. As DNA, the CDR3 is TGCAGCGTTGAAGTTGGACAGGGGTTGCACGAGCAGTACTTC. Translation: CSVEVGQGLHEQYF.

V is TRBV6-1 and J is TRBJ2-1, with D possibly TRBD2 on 5 matching bases. V gave up 3 bases and J gave up 5 bases, with 14 bases separating them. The CDR3 totals 15 residues. Germline values: CDR1 MNHNS, CDR2 SASEGT. DNA for the CDR3: TGTGCCAGCAGTGACCCCAGGAGGTGGAACAATGAGCAGTTCTTC. Translated, it gives CASSDPRRWNNEQFF.

This sequence joins TRBV10-3 and TRBJ2-3; D possibly corresponds to TRBD1 (6 bases). CDR3 size: 13 residues. CDR1 ENHRY and CDR2 SYGVKD come from the germline V gene. V lost 6 bases to trimming and J lost 1 base, with 8 bases between them. The CDR3 loop is CAIRQGRTDTQYF. DNA for the CDR3: TGTGCCATCAGACAGGGTCGCACAGATACGCAGTATTTT.

The V gene is TRBV29-1, the J gene TRBJ2-3; tentatively, D is TRBD2 (5 bases). Germline CDR1 and CDR2: SQVTM and ANQGSEA. V was trimmed by 4 bases and J by 0 bases, leaving 14 bases between them. The CDR3 length is 15 residues. The CDR3 loop reads CSVASTTTSTDTQYF. In DNA form, the CDR3 reads TGCAGCGTTGCCTCGACTACAACTAGCACAGATACGCAGTATTTT.

This clone came up once. V is TRBV27 and J is TRBJ2-7; D is uncertain. The V end lost 5 bases, the J end lost 7 bases, and 15 bases lay between the germline ends. Per the germline V gene, CDR1 is MNHEY and CDR2 is SMNVEV (reference sequence). The CDR3 spans 13 residues. This CDR3 reads CASSASLSEEQYF. In DNA, the CDR3 is TGTGCCAGCAGTGCGTCCTTGAGCGAAGAGCAGTACTTC.

This clone was recorded only once. The genes are TRBV5-4 and TRBJ2-1; D remains unclear. The CDR3 totals 11 residues. Germline loops: CDR1 SGHNT, CDR2 YYREEE (reference sequence). V lost 1 base, J lost 6 bases, and 2 bases lay in between. CDR3 sequence: CASSLLNEQFF. In DNA form, the CDR3 reads TGTGCCAGCAGCTTGCTCAATGAGCAGTTCTTC. The full variable domain, rest sourced from reference TRBV5-4 and TRBJ2-1, is ETGVTQSPTHLIKTRGQQVTLRCSSQSGHNTVSWYQQALGQGPQFIFQYYREEENGRGNFPPRFSGLQFPNYSSELNVNALELDDSALYLCASSLLNEQFFGPGTRLTVL.

The chain carries TRBV30 and TRBJ2-2; D gene ambiguous. The CDR3 is 15 amino acids. From germline, CDR1 is GTSNPN and CDR2 SVGIG (reference sequence). V was trimmed by 0 bases and J by 3 bases, leaving 11 bases between them. Here the CDR3 reads CAWSVLSSDTGELFF. Written as DNA, the CDR3 is TGTGCCTGGAGTGTCCTCTCCAGCGACACCGGGGAGCTGTTTTTT.

The V call is TRBV4-2, the J call TRBJ1-5, with 8 bases lining up with TRBD1. With V trimmed by 0 bases and J by 3 bases, 10 bases remained unmatched. The CDR3 totals 18 residues. Germline V lookup: CDR1 LGHNA, CDR2 YNFKEQ. The chain's CDR3 is CASSQDAPGTGYNQPQHF. CDR3 nucleotides: TGTGCCAGCAGCCAAGACGCCCCGGGGACAGGTTACAATCAGCCCCAGCATTTT.

This clone was detected a few times. The chain has TRBV9 and TRBJ2-1, with 8 bases lining up with TRBD1. This CDR3 is built from 16 residues. Germline CDR1 SGDLS, CDR2 YYNGEE. V shed 2 bases, J shed 10 bases, and the junction held 14 bases outside the gene matches. The DNA for the CDR3 is TGTGCCAGCAGCGTTCATGACAGGGGAGGTTGGGACGAGCAGTTCTTC. This sequence encodes CASSVHDRGGWDEQFF.

The rearrangement joins TRBV18 to TRBJ1-4; D might be TRBD1 (6 bases). V was shortened by 0 bases and J by 6 bases, with 8 bases between the two germline ends. Per the germline V gene, CDR1 is KGHSH and CDR2 is LQKENI. The CDR3 runs to 14 residues. CDR3 region: CASSPPGADEKLFF. The CDR3 bases are TGTGCCAGCTCACCACCGGGGGCTGATGAAAAACTGTTTTTT.

CDR3 DNA sequence: TGTGCCAGCAGTGCGGGAGCGGGGGCCCAAGAGACCCAGTACTTC. Encoded protein: CASSAGAGAQETQYF. The genes are TRBV2 and TRBJ2-5, with TRBD2 identical over 8 bases. The germline V gene encodes CDR1 SNHLY and CDR2 FYNNEI. This CDR3 is 15 amino acids long. Trimming at V came to 4 bases and at J to 1 base, leaving 5 bases not matched to a gene. Using reference TRBV2 and TRBJ2-5 for the parts outside the CDR3, the full variable domain is EPEVTQTPSHQVTQMGQEVILRCVPISNHLYFYWYRQILGQKVEFLVSFYNNEISEKSEIFDDQFSVERPDGSNFTLKIRSTKLEDSAMYFCASSAGAGAQETQYFGPGTRLLVL.

The rearrangement links TRBV10-3 to TRBJ2-2, with a possible D match to TRBD2 (7 bases). The CDR3 runs to 15 residues. Trimming pared 4 bases from V and 4 bases from J, leaving 13 bases between. Germline lookup yields CDR1 ENHRY and CDR2 SYGVKD. CDR3 residues: CAISGAGALTGELFF. CDR3 nucleotides: TGTGCCATCAGTGGTGCGGGGGCCCTCACCGGGGAGCTGTTTTTT.

The V call is TRBV7-9, the J call TRBJ2-1; TRBD2 aligns across 11 bases. Germline V gene sequence: CDR1 SEHNR, CDR2 FQNEAQ (reference sequence). The CDR3 covers 18 residues. The ends lost 3 bases at V and 10 bases at J; junction bases unmatched: 17. Here the CDR3 reads CASSFTGTSGPLGSEQFF. CDR3 coding DNA: TGTGCCAGCAGCTTCACCGGGACTAGCGGACCACTAGGATCCGAGCAGTTCTTC.

This sequence joins TRBV19 and TRBJ1-3, with 7 positions matching TRBD1. V was clipped by 6 bases and J by 4 bases; unmatched bases: 3. The germline V gene has CDR1 LNHDA and CDR2 SQIVND (reference sequence). The CDR3 contains 13 residues. The CDR3 reads CASSPDRGNTIYF. The DNA for the CDR3 is TGTGCCAGTAGCCCGGACAGGGGAAACACCATATATTTT. Drawing the rest from reference TRBV19 and TRBJ1-3, the complete variable domain is DGGITQSPKYLFRKEGQNVTLSCEQNLNHDAMYWYRQDPGQGLRLIYYSQIVNDFQKGDIAEGYSVSREKKESFPLTVTSAQKNPTAFYLCASSPDRGNTIYFGEGSWLTVV.

This clone was counted once. The V call is TRBV6-5, the J call TRBJ1-5; 8 nucleotides line up with TRBD1. Looked up from germline, CDR1 is MNHEY and CDR2 is SVGAGI. CDR3 length equals 14 residues. V was clipped by 6 bases and J by 6 bases; unmatched bases: 7. The CDR3 DNA sequence: TGTGCCAGCAGGGGGACAGGCGCCGGTCAGCCCCAGCATTTT. Translated: CASRGTGAGQPQHF.

This chain links TRBV10-3 with TRBJ2-6, with a weak D call TRBD1 (6 bases). The CDR3 has 15 residues. The germline V gene has CDR1 ENHRY and CDR2 SYGVKD. V was cut by 7 bases and J by 0 bases, with 10 bases left in between. CDR3 sequence (DNA): TGTGCCATCAAGACAGGCTCCTCTGGGGCCAACGTCCTGACTTTC. Protein sequence: CAIKTGSSGANVLTF.